The 23 T cell receptor beta chains below were found in one sample sequenced in a study of blood T cell repertoires in COVID-19. Sequenced by immunoSEQ multiplex PCR; TCRdb stores in-frame clones only, minus some. The data show about 15,000 clones, with about 88% seen just once and roughly a quarter held by the top ten. The sample consisted of peripheral blood. The origin of the receptors is a man aged 55 to 70 with acute or convalescent COVID-19.

The chain uses TRBV5-1 and TRBJ2-7, with 7 bases fitting TRBD1. The CDR3 runs to 15 residues. From germline, CDR1 is SGHRS and CDR2 YFSETQ. The V and J ends lost 0 bases and 2 bases, in that order; junction bases with no gene match: 5. Written as DNA, the CDR3 is TGCGCCAGCAGCTTGGAGACAGGGCTGACCTACGAGCAGTACTTC. It is translated as CASSLETGLTYEQYF.

V usage is TRBV29-1 and J usage is TRBJ2-3; a possible D gene is TRBD1 (6 bases). Between the trimmed V and J ends, which lost 8 bases and 0 bases, there was a span of 21 bases. The CDR3 totals 16 residues. The germline CDR1 and CDR2 sequences are SQVTM and ANQGSEA. Here the CDR3 DNA reads TGCAGCTTGGTGATTCGGGACAAAAAGAGCACAGATACGCAGTATTTT. It yields the protein CSLVIRDKKSTDTQYF.

The rearrangement links TRBV5-1 to TRBJ2-7, with 8 bases matching TRBD1. Germline V CDR1 and CDR2: SGHRS, YFSETQ. This CDR3 spans 14 amino acids. The trim removed 4 bases at V and 2 bases at J, leaving 5 bases unmatched. The CDR3, as DNA: TGCGCCAGCAGCCCAGGGACAGGAACCTACGAGCAGTACTTC. This encodes CASSPGTGTYEQYF.

The chain recombines TRBV18 with TRBJ1-1, with TRBD1 matching over 10 bases. With 3 bases clipped from V and 1 base from J, the junction kept 2 bases outside the gene matches. Germline assignment: CDR1 KGHSH and CDR2 LQKENI. The CDR3 consists of 15 residues. This CDR3 reads CASSPGQGRNTEAFF. The CDR3 nucleotides are TGTGCCAGCTCACCGGGACAGGGGCGGAACACTGAAGCTTTCTTT.

The V call is TRBV5-5, the J call TRBJ2-1; TRBD2 agrees at 16 bases. V trimming: 4 bases; J trimming: 2 bases; junction bases outside the gene matches: 3. This CDR3 is 17 amino acids long. Per the germline V gene, CDR1 is SGHKS and CDR2 is YYEKEE (reference sequence). DNA of the CDR3: TGTGCCAGCAGCGGGGGACTAGCGGGAGGGACCTACAATGAGCAGTTCTTC. Translation gives CASSGGLAGGTYNEQFF.

The chain combines TRBV5-1 with TRBJ2-7, with 7 bases lining up with TRBD1. The germline V gene has CDR1 SGHRS and CDR2 YFSETQ. This CDR3 region has 14 residues. V gave up 5 bases and J gave up 0 bases; unmatched junction bases: 5. The CDR3 loop is CASSPGQSSYEQYF. DNA for the CDR3: TGCGCCAGCAGTCCGGGACAGAGCTCCTACGAGCAGTACTTC.

The CDR3 loop reads CASSPQGADYNEQFF. In nucleotides, the CDR3 is TGTGCCAGTAGTCCACAGGGGGCCGACTACAATGAGCAGTTCTTC. The chain recombines TRBV19 with TRBJ2-1; 9 nucleotides align to TRBD1. Germline trimming cut 5 bases from V and 3 bases from J; bases unmatched to any gene: 5. The CDR3 loop spans 15 amino acids. The germline gives CDR1 LNHDA, CDR2 SQIVND (reference sequence).

The chain recombines TRBV5-1 with TRBJ1-3; TRBD1 matches 7 bases. The CDR3 is made up of 15 amino acids. The germline V gene has CDR1 SGHRS and CDR2 YFSETQ. V was clipped by 4 bases and J by 2 bases; unmatched bases: 6. CDR3 nucleotides: TGCGCCAGCAGCCGGGGACAGCCGGCTGGAAACACCATATATTTT. Its translation is CASSRGQPAGNTIYF.

V usage is TRBV7-2 and J usage is TRBJ1-1; D gene uncertain. The CDR3 length is 16 residues. From germline, CDR1 is SGHTA and CDR2 FQGNSA. The V gene lost 2 bases and the J gene lost 3 bases, with 16 bases spanning the gap. The CDR3 region has the DNA TGTGCCAGCAGCTTAACTTGGAGCTCCCTTCACACTGAAGCTTTCTTT. Protein sequence: CASSLTWSSLHTEAFF.

The CDR3 spells CATSRDQIRGSASYEQYF. The CDR3 DNA reads as TGTGCCACCAGCAGAGATCAAATACGGGGTTCAGCGTCATACGAGCAGTACTTC. The rearrangement links TRBV15 to TRBJ2-7, with TRBD2 as a possible D gene (5 bases). Between the trimmed V and J ends, which lost 0 bases and 4 bases, there was a span of 22 bases. The CDR3 sequence is 18 residues long. The germline V gene has CDR1 LNHNV and CDR2 YYDKDF (reference sequence).

This chain links TRBV5-4 with TRBJ2-1, with 9 bases that match TRBD1. This CDR3 spans 16 amino acids. The trim removed 2 bases at V and 6 bases at J, leaving 9 bases unmatched. The germline gives CDR1 SGHNT, CDR2 YYREEE (reference sequence). CDR3 protein: CASSLINRGLSNEQFF. CDR3 nucleotides: TGTGCCAGCAGCTTAATTAACAGGGGGCTCAGCAATGAGCAGTTCTTC. Full variable domain (remainder filled in from reference TRBV5-4 and TRBJ2-1): ETGVTQSPTHLIKTRGQQVTLRCSSQSGHNTVSWYQQALGQGPQFIFQYYREEENGRGNFPPRFSGLQFPNYSSELNVNALELDDSALYLCASSLINRGLSNEQFFGPGTRLTVL.

The V call is TRBV9, the J call TRBJ2-1; D remains ambiguous. CDR1 is SGDLS, CDR2 YYNGEE, per germline. The V gene lost 3 bases and the J gene lost 10 bases, with 20 bases spanning the gap. CDR3 length: 15 amino acids. The CDR3 nucleotides read TGTGCCAGCAGCGCCGAGGCGGTACCAGCGAGAGAGCAGTTCTTC. Translated: CASSAEAVPAREQFF.

The rearrangement uses TRBV3-1 (or the pseudogene TRBV3-2) and TRBJ1-2; TRBD1 matches 7 bases. V was clipped by 4 bases and J by 4 bases; unmatched bases: 6. Germline CDR1 and CDR2: LGHDT and YNNKEL (reference sequence). The CDR3 loop spans 14 amino acids. CDR3 region: CASSPSDRFYGYTF. CDR3 bases: TGTGCCAGCAGCCCGTCGGACAGGTTCTATGGCTACACCTTC.

V and J are TRBV19 and TRBJ1-4; D remains ambiguous. The length of the CDR3 is 16 residues. Trimming cost V 5 bases and J 2 bases, with 15 bases left between them. Germline loops: CDR1 LNHDA, CDR2 SQIVND (reference sequence). CDR3 sequence (DNA): TGTGCCAGTAGTTCCCCCCGTGGAGGGACTAATGAAAAACTGTTTTTT. It encodes CASSSPRGGTNEKLFF.

This chain joins TRBV12-3 or TRBV12-4 and TRBJ1-5, with 7 positions matching TRBD1. J lost 7 bases, V lost 5 bases, and 5 bases had no gene match. The CDR3 is 13 amino acids. The CDR3 nucleotides are TGTGCCAGCAGTAAGACAGGGTCCCAGCCCCAGCATTTT. It encodes CASSKTGSQPQHF.

V usage is TRBV7-2 and J usage is TRBJ2-4, with TRBD2 matching 7 bases. Trimming took 1 base from V and 10 from J; bases not matched to a gene: 16. Germline loops: CDR1 SGHTA, CDR2 FQGNSA. There are 17 residues in the CDR3. The CDR3 nucleotides are TGTGCCAGCAGCTTAGAGGTGGGGACTACAATATTGGGTATTCAGTACTTC. Protein: CASSLEVGTTILGIQYF.

This clone was detected once. The chain employs TRBV10-2 and TRBJ2-1; the match to TRBD2 covers 13 bases. The V gene end was trimmed by 3 bases and the J gene end by 9 bases; junction bases not matched to a gene: 5. This CDR3 contains 15 residues. Germline CDR1 reads WSHSY; CDR2 reads SAAADI. The CDR3 DNA is TGCGCCAGCAGTGAACTAGCGGGGGGGCCTGGTGAGCAGTTCTTC. Its protein is CASSELAGGPGEQFF.

J is TRBJ2-7 and V is TRBV27; 9 bases align to TRBD2. This CDR3 is 15 amino acids long. Germline values: CDR1 MNHEY, CDR2 SMNVEV (reference sequence). V shed 4 bases and J 4 bases; nucleotides not matched to a gene: 8. The CDR3 reads CASSSVREGLYEQYF. As DNA, the CDR3 is TGTGCCAGCAGTTCGGTGCGGGAGGGCCTTTACGAGCAGTACTTC.

The chain is built from TRBV6-5 and TRBJ1-2, with TRBD1 matching 7 bases. CDR1 is MNHEY and CDR2 is SVGAGI in the germline V gene. V shed 6 bases and J 3 bases; nucleotides not matched to a gene: 10. This CDR3 comprises 15 residues. The CDR3 region has the DNA TGTGCCAGCAGAAGGCCGGGACAGAGTGACTATGGCTACACCTTC. Protein product: CASRRPGQSDYGYTF.

This chain uses TRBV3-1 (or the pseudogene TRBV3-2) with TRBJ1-6; maybe TRBD1 (5 bases). The CDR3 is 15 amino acids. The germline V gene encodes CDR1 LGHDT and CDR2 YNNKEL (reference sequence). The V and J ends lost 3 bases and 7 bases respectively, with 13 bases between them. In DNA form, the CDR3 reads TGTGCCAGCAGCCAGCGGGGAAGGGGAAATTCACCCCTCCACTTT. Its protein is CASSQRGRGNSPLHF.

This CDR3 reads CASSIGQGGGSPLHF. The CDR3 DNA reads TGTGCCAGCAGCATCGGACAGGGGGGAGGGTCACCCCTCCACTTT. J is TRBJ1-6 and V is TRBV9, with 10 bases lining up with TRBD1. V dropped 4 bases and J dropped 10; count of bases not matched to a gene: 8. Germline V lookup: CDR1 SGDLS, CDR2 YYNGEE. The CDR3 runs 15 residues.

In DNA, the CDR3 is TGTGCCAGCGGAACAGGGATAGATACGCAGTATTTT. Amino acid sequence: CASGTGIDTQYF. The chain uses TRBV12-3 or TRBV12-4 and TRBJ2-3; TRBD1 might be the D (6 bases). Trimming stripped 8 bases from V and 5 bases from J, with 11 bases between. CDR3 size: 12 residues.

The chain uses TRBV5-5 and TRBJ1-2; possible D gene TRBD1, 5 bases. The CDR3 runs to 14 residues. Germline V gene data show CDR1 as SGHKS and CDR2 as YYEKEE (reference sequence). V was trimmed by 4 bases and J by 4 bases, leaving 14 bases between them. CDR3: CASSPAQGRYGYTF. CDR3 coding DNA: TGTGCCAGCAGCCCCGCGCAGGGTCGCTATGGCTACACCTTC.